The 8 T cell receptor beta chains presented below share a single source sample, sequenced in a study of cytomegalovirus exposure and HLA in healthy donors. Clones were sequenced by immunoSEQ multiplex PCR, and TCRdb holds only the in-frame ones, with some missing. This sample has roughly 90,000 clones, with 85% found just once. Sequencing input: PBMCs. Receptors were obtained from a man aged 18 to 29 in good health and CMV-seropositive.

This sequence joins TRBV19 and TRBJ1-1; D not resolved. The CDR3 runs to 14 residues. Trimming cost V 3 bases and J 1 base, with 9 bases left between them. Germline V gene sequence: CDR1 LNHDA, CDR2 SQIVND (reference sequence). Written as DNA, the CDR3 is TGTGCCAGTAGTATTTTCCGGGGGAACACTGAAGCTTTCTTT. Translating gives CASSIFRGNTEAFF.

This clone turned up a few times. Other DNA sequences in this specimen translate into the identical CDR3. The rearrangement uses TRBV6-5 and TRBJ2-7, with 12 nucleotides matching TRBD1. The junction had 2 bases not matched to a gene; V was cut back by 6 bases and J by 5 bases. Per germline, CDR1 MNHEY and CDR2 SVGAGI. This CDR3 has 13 residues. CDR3 sequence: CASSRDRGHEQYF. In DNA, the CDR3 is TGTGCCAGCAGCCGGGACAGGGGGCACGAGCAGTACTTC.

The gene calls are TRBV27 and TRBJ1-5, with 7 bases that match TRBD1. This CDR3 region has 14 residues. V lost 7 bases and J lost 4; bases outside the gene matches: 7. Germline V lookup: CDR1 MNHEY, CDR2 SMNVEV (reference sequence). CDR3 coding DNA: TGTGCCAGCAAAACAGGGGTCGGAAATCAGCCCCAGCATTTT. Translating gives CASKTGVGNQPQHF.

This clone was picked up a small number of times. The chain combines TRBV6-4 with TRBJ2-3, with 7 positions matching TRBD1. The V and J ends lost 5 bases and 7 bases, in that order; junction bases with no gene match: 9. The CDR3 consists of 14 residues. Germline CDR1 MRHNA, CDR2 SNTAGT. This chain's CDR3 is CASSPGTELNTQYF. The DNA for the CDR3 is TGTGCCAGCAGTCCCGGGACAGAACTAAATACGCAGTATTTT.

The rearrangement links TRBV28 to TRBJ2-1, with 16 nucleotides matching TRBD2. The CDR3 is made up of 16 amino acids. Germline V gene lookup returns CDR1 MDHEN and CDR2 SYDVKM. The V gene end was trimmed by 4 bases and the J gene end by 7 bases; junction bases not matched to a gene: 4. The CDR3 DNA reads as TGTGCCAGCAGTTGGGGACTAGCGGGAGGGGCGAATGAGCAGTTCTTC. It codes for CASSWGLAGGANEQFF.

This chain uses TRBV27 with TRBJ2-5, with D maybe TRBD2 (6 bases). Looked up from germline, CDR1 is MNHEY and CDR2 is SMNVEV (reference sequence). Trimming shortened V by 7 bases and J by 1 base, and 16 bases separated the two germline ends. This CDR3 contains 15 residues. The CDR3 nucleotides are TGTGCCAGCACCTCGAAGGGACTTCCCCAAGAGACCCAGTACTTC. Its translation: CASTSKGLPQETQYF.

This clone has a single count. V gene TRBV6-1 combines with J gene TRBJ2-2, with a tentative D call TRBD2 (6 bases). V was clipped by 3 bases and J by 1 base, with 9 bases between them. Germline CDR1 and CDR2: MNHNS and SASEGT. This CDR3 has 15 amino acids. CDR3 loop: CASSERRENTGELFF. The CDR3 DNA is TGTGCCAGCAGTGAGAGGCGGGAGAACACCGGGGAGCTGTTTTTT.

The V call is TRBV14, the J call TRBJ2-1, with 10 bases fitting TRBD1. The CDR3 extends over 17 amino acids. J gave up 5 bases and V 1 base, and 8 bases lay outside the gene matches. Germline V gene lookup returns CDR1 SGHDN and CDR2 FVKESK. CDR3 nucleotides: TGTGCCAGCAGCCAAGGGGCCGGGACAGGGGTCCACAATGAGCAGTTCTTC. Protein sequence: CASSQGAGTGVHNEQFF.